This TCR beta chain was captured by sequencing in a study of T cells in Graves' hyperthyroidism and ophthalmopathy. Amplified TCR beta CDR3 regions came from RNA transcripts. Researchers ran a first-round RT-PCR on the TCR CDR3 using the HTBI primer set. TCRdb re-analysed the multiplex PCR reads in MiXCR, keeping a single row per CDR3 protein. The sample contains about 690,000 distinct CDR3 sequences, 15% to 20% of which appear only once. In regard to this clonotype: A much larger clone differs by one base, so this may be a read error.

Trimming took 6 bases from V and 1 from J, leaving 18 bases between them. CDR3 length: 16 residues. The receptor comes from a man in his forties or fifties with Graves' hyperthyroidism. The sample was blood. The chain combines TRBV12-3 or TRBV12-4 with TRBJ1-1; the D gene is possibly TRBD1 (6 bases). The CDR3 DNA is TGTGCCAGCAGCCGAATAATCACAGGGACGAACACTGAAGCTTTCTTT. Its protein is CASSRIITGTNTEAFF.